This passage covers 24 T cell receptor beta chains from one sample sequenced in a study of CD8 T cells in ankylosing spondylitis. Using its own MiXCR run on the 5' RACE reads, TCRdb lists one record per CDR3 protein. The sample lists 200,000 to 300,000 distinct CDR3 sequences, around 10% seen once, with less than 7.5% in the top ten. Source material: blood, either unsorted or a sorted T cell fraction (not recorded which). These receptor sequences come from a male donor with ankylosing spondylitis or in good health (not recorded which).

This clonotype was counted only a few times. The rearrangement uses TRBV19 and TRBJ1-5, with D perhaps TRBD1 (5 bases). V was pared by 4 bases and J by 0 bases, with 13 bases between. This CDR3 has 16 residues. In germline, CDR1 is LNHDA, CDR2 SQIVND (reference sequence). The CDR3 coding sequence is TGTGCCAGTAGTAGCCGGGGGACGATTAGCAATCAGCCCCAGCATTTT. Amino acid sequence: CASSSRGTISNQPQHF.

This clonotype was recorded at least ten times. The chain joins TRBV24-1 to TRBJ2-1; perhaps TRBD1 as D (5 bases). Trimming left V 7 bases short and J 6 bases short, with 12 bases between. The CDR3 loop spans 13 amino acids. Per germline, CDR1 KGHDR and CDR2 SFDVKD. The chain's CDR3 is CATSLRVGNEQFF. The CDR3 coding sequence is TGTGCCACCAGCCTCAGGGTCGGCAATGAGCAGTTCTTC.

This rearrangement joins TRBV12-3 or TRBV12-4 to TRBJ2-1, with 11 bases that match TRBD2. The CDR3 runs 19 residues. After removal of 5 bases from V and 7 bases from J, the junction contained 19 bases not matched to a gene. The CDR3 is CASSPALAFSGGASNEQFF. Here the CDR3 DNA reads TGTGCCAGCAGTCCCGCCTTAGCCTTTAGCGGGGGGGCAAGTAATGAGCAGTTCTTC.

This clonotype was seen only a few times. The CDR3 DNA reads as TGTGCCCTCCTGACTACCGGCACAGATACGCAGTATTTT. Protein: CALLTTGTDTQYF. J is TRBJ2-3 and V is TRBV7-9, with D possibly being TRBD2 (5 bases). CDR3 length equals 13 residues. V lost 11 bases, J lost 1 base, and 13 bases lay in between. The V gene's germline CDR1 is SEHNR and CDR2 FQNEAQ (reference sequence). Using reference TRBV7-9 and TRBJ2-3 for the parts outside the CDR3, the full variable domain is DTGVSQNPRHKITKRGQNVTFRCDPISEHNRLYWYRQTLGQGPEFLTYFQNEAQLEKSRLLSDRFSAERPKGSFSTLEIQRTEQGDSAMYLCALLTTGTDTQYFGPGTRLTVL.

This clonotype appeared many times. This sequence joins TRBV9 and TRBJ2-3; 13 bases are a match to TRBD2. The V and J ends lost 4 bases and 0 bases, in that order; junction bases with no gene match: 8. CDR1 SGDLS and CDR2 YYNGEE come from the germline V gene. CDR3 length: 18 amino acids. Here the CDR3 DNA reads TGTGCCAGCAGCCGACGGGTACTAGCGGGGGGGAGCACAGATACGCAGTATTTT. Translating it yields CASSRRVLAGGSTDTQYF.

This clonotype has ten or more counts. This chain links TRBV11-1 with TRBJ2-3; 8 bases agree with TRBD1. CDR1 is SGHAT, CDR2 FQDESV, per germline (reference sequence). The junction had 13 bases not matched to a gene; V was cut back by 5 bases and J by 0 bases. The CDR3 spans 18 residues. The CDR3 sequence: CASSPGPGTGPSTDTQYF. CDR3 bases: TGTGCCAGCAGCCCCGGTCCCGGGACAGGACCAAGCACAGATACGCAGTATTTT.

The sample holds many counts of this clonotype. This chain joins TRBV5-1 and TRBJ2-7; D not certain. V dropped 5 bases and J dropped 1 base, with 4 bases sitting between them. The CDR3 has 11 amino acids. From germline, CDR1 is SGHRS and CDR2 YFSETQ. The DNA for the CDR3 is TGCGCCAGCAGGGCTTCCTACGAGCAGTACTTC. This sequence encodes CASRASYEQYF.

In its sample, this clonotype was seen many times. The J gene is TRBJ1-5, the V gene TRBV20-1, with TRBD1 matching 7 bases. The CDR3 runs 14 residues. The J segment lost 2 bases and the V segment lost 6 bases, leaving 7 bases of the junction unmatched. CDR1 is DFQATT and CDR2 is SNEGSKA in the germline V gene (reference sequence). The CDR3 coding sequence is TGCAGTGCCCGACAGGGCACGGGCAATCAGCCCCAGCATTTT. This translates into CSARQGTGNQPQHF.

V gene TRBV6-5 combines with J gene TRBJ1-2, with D unclear. Trimming shortened V by 0 bases and J by 0 bases, and 11 bases separated the two germline ends. The length of the CDR3 is 16 residues. CDR1 MNHEY and CDR2 SVGAGI come from the germline V gene. The CDR3: CASSYSRAEANYGYTF. The CDR3 nucleotides are TGTGCCAGCAGTTACTCGAGAGCCGAGGCTAACTATGGCTACACCTTC.

The chain links TRBV12-3 or TRBV12-4 to TRBJ1-6; 7 nucleotides align to TRBD1. This CDR3 contains 14 residues. V lost 7 bases, J lost 6 bases, and 6 bases stayed unmatched. The CDR3 sequence: CASTTGQSNSPLHF. CDR3 sequence (DNA): TGTGCCAGCACCACGGGACAGAGTAATTCACCCCTCCACTTT.

The rearrangement uses TRBV20-1 and TRBJ2-4; D is possibly TRBD2 (6 bases). Germline V gene lookup returns CDR1 DFQATT and CDR2 SNEGSKA (reference sequence). Deletions cut 3 bases from V and 6 bases from J, with 15 bases between. The CDR3 spans 14 residues. The CDR3 loop is CSASGLASPNIQYF. For the CDR3, the DNA is TGCAGTGCTAGTGGGCTAGCGAGCCCAAACATTCAGTACTTC.

On this clonotype itself: A much larger clone sits a single nucleotide away, making a read error possible. This chain connects TRBV5-1 to TRBJ2-3; D call uncertain. With the DNA end fitting TRBJ1-5 better, the J assignment may be wrong. Germline loops: CDR1 SGHRS, CDR2 YFSETQ. This CDR3 contains 13 residues. The CDR3 spells CASSDDTSNTQHF. For the CDR3, the DNA is TGCGCCAGCAGCGACGACACATCGAACACGCAGCATTTT.

This clonotype was observed a few times. This chain connects TRBV5-1 to TRBJ2-2; TRBD1 aligns across 7 bases. V trimming: 4 bases; J trimming: 3 bases; junction bases outside the gene matches: 3. The CDR3 sequence is 14 residues long. Germline CDR1 and CDR2: SGHRS and YFSETQ. The CDR3 protein is CASSQGTDTGELFF. The CDR3 nucleotides read TGCGCCAGCAGCCAAGGGACAGACACCGGGGAGCTGTTTTTT.

J is TRBJ2-1 and V is TRBV29-1; 7 bases are shared with TRBD2. V trimming: 4 bases; J trimming: 3 bases; junction bases outside the gene matches: 6. The V gene's germline CDR1 is SQVTM and CDR2 ANQGSEA. CDR3 length: 14 residues. CDR3 in DNA: TGCAGCGTTGTGGCGGGAGCCGTCTACAATGAGCAGTTCTTC. The encoded protein is CSVVAGAVYNEQFF.

This clonotype was seen repeatedly, ten times or more. This rearrangement joins TRBV4-1 to TRBJ2-3, with D perhaps given as TRBD1 or TRBD2 (6 bases each). CDR3 length: 14 amino acids. V was clipped by 2 bases and J by 10 bases, with 16 bases between them. The germline gives CDR1 MGHRA, CDR2 YSYEKL. CDR3: CASSQPGGGTSQYF. CDR3 sequence (DNA): TGCGCCAGCAGCCAACCCGGTGGAGGGACATCGCAGTATTTT.

This clonotype was seen many times. The rearrangement joins TRBV6-6 to TRBJ1-1, with 8 bases that match TRBD1. The CDR3 is made up of 13 amino acids. Germline V lookup: CDR1 MNHNY, CDR2 SVGAGI (reference sequence). V shed 4 bases, J shed 5 bases, and the junction held 3 bases outside the gene matches. This CDR3 reads CASSWDRWTEAFF. Here the CDR3 DNA reads TGTGCCAGCAGTTGGGACAGGTGGACTGAAGCTTTCTTT.

The sample holds a few counts of this clonotype. The gene calls are TRBV20-1 and TRBJ1-1; D uncertain. Trimming took 0 bases from V and 0 from J, leaving 11 bases between them. The CDR3 has 15 residues. Per germline, CDR1 DFQATT and CDR2 SNEGSKA (reference sequence). CDR3 residues: CSARDWRTLNTEAFF. As DNA, the CDR3 is TGCAGTGCTAGAGATTGGAGGACTTTGAACACTGAAGCTTTCTTT.

This clonotype was found many times. V is TRBV2 and J is TRBJ2-1; possibly TRBD1 for D (5 bases). V was trimmed by 4 bases and J by 7 bases, leaving 17 bases between them. CDR1 is SNHLY, CDR2 FYNNEI, per germline. The CDR3 consists of 15 residues. CDR3 residues: CASSGGVDRGNEQFF. The CDR3 DNA sequence: TGTGCCAGCAGTGGAGGAGTGGATAGGGGAAATGAGCAGTTCTTC.

The chain links TRBV28 to TRBJ2-7, with 7 bases that match TRBD1. The CDR3 runs to 13 residues. V was pared by 5 bases and J by 12 bases, with 13 bases of the junction left unmatched. CDR1 is MDHEN, CDR2 SYDVKM, per germline. CDR3 protein: CASSATLRRTGYF. The DNA of the CDR3 is TGTGCCAGCAGTGCTACCCTTCGCAGGACAGGGTACTTC. The whole variable domain, filled in from reference TRBV28 and TRBJ2-7, reads DVKVTQSSRYLVKRTGEKVFLECVQDMDHENMFWYRQDPGLGLRLIYFSYDVKMKEKGDIPEGYSVSREKKERFSLILESASTNQTSMYLCASSATLRRTGYFGPGTRLTVT.

This clonotype was recorded at least ten times. The chain employs TRBV3-1 and TRBJ1-2; D uncertain. V was shortened by 1 base and J by 5 bases, with 11 bases between the two germline ends. The CDR3 is 14 amino acids. CDR1 is LGHDT and CDR2 is YNNKEL in the germline V gene (reference sequence). Here the CDR3 DNA reads TGTGCCAGCAGCCAAGGTAACAGTGTTTATGGCTACACCTTC. It translates to CASSQGNSVYGYTF. The full variable domain, rest sourced from reference TRBV3-1 and TRBJ1-2, is DTAVSQTPKYLVTQMGNDKSIKCEQNLGHDTMYWYKQDSKKFLKIMFSYNNKELIINETVPNRFSPKSPDKAHLNLHINSLELGDSAVYFCASSQGNSVYGYTFGSGTRLTVV.

The gene calls are TRBV14 and TRBJ2-7; no clear D. The CDR3 runs to 14 residues. Germline assignment: CDR1 SGHDN and CDR2 FVKESK. The V end was cut by 1 base, the J end by 3 bases, with 10 bases between. Written as DNA, the CDR3 is TGTGCCAGCAGCCAAGGTCACGGTGGCTACGAGCAGTACTTC. This translates into CASSQGHGGYEQYF.

Ten or more counts support this clonotype. The CDR3: CSASNNEQFF. In DNA form, the CDR3 reads TGCAGTGCTAGTAACAATGAGCAGTTCTTC. The rearrangement links TRBV20-1 to TRBJ2-1; D gene ambiguous. Trimming removed 3 bases from V and 5 bases from J, with 2 bases in between. The CDR3 contains 10 residues. CDR1 is DFQATT and CDR2 is SNEGSKA in the germline V gene (reference sequence).

This clonotype came up a few times. The chain combines TRBV20-1 with TRBJ1-1; no definite D call. Germline lookup yields CDR1 DFQATT and CDR2 SNEGSKA (reference sequence). CDR3 length: 14 amino acids. Deletions cut 1 base from V and 4 bases from J, with 13 bases between. CDR3 sequence (DNA): TGCAGTGCTAGAGGGGGAGCCAAAATCACTGAAGCTTTCTTT. Translation: CSARGGAKITEAFF.

This clonotype was recorded only once. A junction end diverges from the germline sequence, so it may reflect a read error. V gene TRBV7-2 combines with J gene TRBJ2-1; a possible D gene is TRBD1 (6 bases). Germline assignment: CDR1 SGHTA and CDR2 FQGNSA. The CDR3 is made up of 14 amino acids. CDR3 sequence (DNA): TGTGCCAGCAGCTTAGCGGGGGCCTACACTGAGCAGTTCTTC. Residues: CASSLAGAYTEQFF.